This T cell receptor beta chain was sequenced during a study of OX40 agonist ivuxolimab in advanced cancers. In the study overall: Patients received intravenous ivuxolimab every 2 weeks at 0.01 to 10 mg/kg.

The CDR3 has 16 amino acids. Deletions cut 2 bases from V and 13 bases from J, with 27 bases between. Germline CDR1 is SGHNT and CDR2 is YYREEE (reference sequence). Method: immunoSEQ multiplex PCR; TCRdb's copy keeps in-frame clones and lacks some. The sample holds some 55,000 clones; approximately 91% are singletons and the top ten take over 10%. This chain connects TRBV5-4 to TRBJ1-2; tentatively, D is TRBD1 (5 bases). This TCR came from an adult with an advanced solid tumor such as melanoma, head and neck, liver or kidney cancer. The sample in question was CD4+ or CD8+ T cells sorted from blood, obtained in a trial of the OX40 agonist ivuxolimab. CDR3: CASSLLATTGATLGTF. DNA of the CDR3: TGTGCCAGCAGCTTACTAGCGACCACAGGTGCCACTTTGGGCACCTTC.